This section outlines one TCR beta chain sequence together with its context. This sample was included in a study of cytomegalovirus exposure and HLA in healthy donors. For the study at large: Unique TCRs from HLA-typed donors, 80 million to 100 million of them, were held in an early data release.

Both 60 Vbeta primers and 13 Jbeta primers went into the PCR. Measured with immunoSEQ multiplex PCR; TCRdb has only the in-frame clones, and not every one. Of roughly 83,000 clones listed, approximately 75% were seen once; the top ten hold about 4.2%. Germline loops: CDR1 KGHSH, CDR2 LQKENI. The CDR3 spans 13 residues. V trimming: 6 bases; J trimming: 7 bases; junction bases outside the gene matches: 4. The V and J genes are TRBV18 and TRBJ2-3, with 10 bases identical to TRBD1. This receptor was taken from a man in his fifties or sixties in good health and CMV-seronegative. Material: PBMCs. CDR3 loop: CASSGDRGNTQYF. DNA for the CDR3: TGTGCCAGCTCGGGGGACAGGGGAAATACGCAGTATTTT.